These T cell receptor beta chains were read from a single sample in a study of vaccination and CD4 T cells after COVID-19. No antigen has been identified for these receptors. Each CDR3 protein gets one entry after TCRdb re-called the PCR reads with MiXCR. The sample yields thousands of distinct CDR3 sequences, around 63% seen once. This specimen consisted of CD4+ T cells from blood, cultured in vitro, obtained before SARS-CoV-2 vaccination. These receptors all come from a human donor who had recovered from COVID-19. CDR3s include the opening cysteine and the closing phenylalanine or tryptophan. The D gene is left open where the match is weak. Clone size appears in some rows only: once, few, many, or a class for an expanded clone.

v_gene	d_gene	abundance	j_gene	CDR3nt	CDR3aa
TRBV20-1	NA	NA	TRBJ2-5	TGCAGTGCTAGAGAAAGCTTAGCGGTAGGGACCCAGTACTTC	CSARESLAVGTQYF
TRBV27	TRBD2	NA	TRBJ2-7	TGTGCCAGCAGTTCCCAGAGCGGGAGGGCCTACGAGCAGTACTTC	CASSSQSGRAYEQYF
TRBV7-9	NA	NA	TRBJ2-5	TGTGCCAGCAGCTTCGGTTGGGTAGCTCAAGAGACCCAGTACTTC	CASSFGWVAQETQYF
TRBV24-1	NA	NA	TRBJ1-4	TGTGCCAACCGCAGGGAGGGGGAAAAACTGTTTTTT	CANRREGEKLFF
TRBV6-1	NA	NA	TRBJ2-5	TGTGCCAGCAAGAAGGGTCCTCAAGAGACCCAGTACTTC	CASKKGPQETQYF
TRBV6-1	NA	NA	TRBJ1-2	TGTGCCAGCCGAGGGGGTGGCTATGGCTACACCTTC	CASRGGGYGYTF
TRBV7-6	TRBD2	NA	TRBJ2-3	TGTGCCAGCAGCTTGAGGGTAACTAGCGGGAGGGAGGATACGCAGTATTTT	CASSLRVTSGREDTQYF
TRBV7-2	TRBD1	few	TRBJ1-2	TGTGCCAGCAGCTTTGGGCAGGGGGACTATGGCTACACCTTC	CASSFGQGDYGYTF
TRBV7-2	TRBD2	NA	TRBJ2-7	TGTGCCAGCAGCTCACCGACTAGCGGGAGGGCCTACGAGCAGTACTTC	CASSSPTSGRAYEQYF
TRBV5-1	NA	NA	TRBJ2-3	TGCGCCAGCAGCTTGGAGGAGCCTAGCACAGATACGCAGTATTTT	CASSLEEPSTDTQYF
TRBV27	TRBD2	NA	TRBJ2-7	TGTGCCAGCAGCGGGATAGCGGGAGGGGACTACGAGCAGTACTTC	CASSGIAGGDYEQYF
TRBV20-1	TRBD2	few	TRBJ2-7	TGCAGTGCCGATGGACTAGCGGGAGACTACGAGCAGTACTTC	CSADGLAGDYEQYF
TRBV11-2	NA	NA	TRBJ1-6	TGTGCCAGCAGCTTACTGGGCAGGGGTTATTCACCCCTCCACTTT	CASSLLGRGYSPLHF
TRBV20-1	NA	few	TRBJ2-3	TGCAGTGCTAGGAGCGGGTCCTGGGATACGCAGTATTTT	CSARSGSWDTQYF
TRBV27	NA	NA	TRBJ1-5	TGTGCCAGCAGTTTCCCCGGACAGACGTCAAGTGCGGCCCAGCATTTT	CASSFPGQTSSAAQHF
TRBV6-2/TRBV6-3	NA	once	TRBJ2-5	TGTGCCAGCAGTTCCAGTCAAGAGACCCAGTACTTC	CASSSSQETQYF
TRBV2	NA	once	TRBJ2-3	TGTGCCAGCAGTGCGGACGGACAAGTCACAGATACGCAGTATTTT	CASSADGQVTDTQYF
TRBV20-1	NA	NA	TRBJ2-5	TGCAGTGCTAGAGATCCTACAGGAGCCCCCGAAGAGACCCAGTACTTC	CSARDPTGAPEETQYF
TRBV20-1	NA	NA	TRBJ2-2	TGCAGTGCGCCTAAAGGAGGGGAGCTGTTTTTT	CSAPKGGELFF
TRBV19	NA	NA	TRBJ2-6	TGTGCCAGTAGGACGGACTCTGGGGCCAACGTCCTGACTTTC	CASRTDSGANVLTF
TRBV30	NA	NA	TRBJ2-7	TGTGCCTGGAGTCACAGCGACTCCTACGAGCAGTACTTC	CAWSHSDSYEQYF
TRBV5-4	NA	NA	TRBJ2-7	TGTGCCAGCAGCAACGGGGGCTTAGGCTACGAGCAGTACTTC	CASSNGGLGYEQYF
TRBV20-1	NA	NA	TRBJ1-1	TGCAGTGCTAGGTGGGAAGAAACTGAAGCTTTCTTT	CSARWEETEAFF
TRBV27	NA	NA	TRBJ2-3	TGTGCCAGCAGTCCCGGGACTGCAGGACATACGCAGTATTTT	CASSPGTAGHTQYF
TRBV2	TRBD2	once	TRBJ2-5	TGTGCCAGCAGAAAAGCGGGAGAGAGTGGAGAGACCCAGTACTTC	CASRKAGESGETQYF
TRBV6-1	NA	NA	TRBJ2-3	TGTGCCAGCGTAGTCGCAGGCAACACAGATACGCAGTATTTT	CASVVAGNTDTQYF
TRBV6-5	NA	NA	TRBJ2-5	TGTGCCAGCAGTTACTCATCGGCAGGAAATTTGGGGGAGACCCAGTACTTC	CASSYSSAGNLGETQYF
TRBV6-2/TRBV6-3	TRBD1	few	TRBJ2-1	TGTGCCAGCAGGAAAAGGGACAGGGGGCACAATGAGCAGTTCTTC	CASRKRDRGHNEQFF
TRBV2	NA	NA	TRBJ1-1	TGTGCCAGCAGTGATAAGGGTACTGAAGCTTTCTTT	CASSDKGTEAFF
TRBV7-8	NA	NA	TRBJ1-5	TGTGCCAGCAGCTACGGGGATCGCAATCAGCCCCAGCATTTT	CASSYGDRNQPQHF
TRBV7-3	NA	NA	TRBJ1-1	TGTGCCAGCAGCCCGGGGCCGACCAACACTGAAGCTTTCTTT	CASSPGPTNTEAFF
TRBV27	NA	few	TRBJ2-2	TGTGCCAGCAGTCCAAACTTTTACACCGGGGAGCTGTTTTTT	CASSPNFYTGELFF
TRBV20-1	NA	NA	TRBJ2-7	TGCAGTGCTAGCGGGGCTGGGGGCCAGCGCATCGAGCAGTACTTC	CSASGAGGQRIEQYF
TRBV20-1	NA	once	TRBJ1-5	TGCAGTGCTGGTACAGGGTTCAGTCAGCCCCAGCATTTT	CSAGTGFSQPQHF
TRBV15	TRBD2	NA	TRBJ2-4	TGTGCCACCAGCAGAGAATTCGGGGGGGGCAAAAACATTCAGTACTTC	CATSREFGGGKNIQYF
TRBV19	NA	NA	TRBJ1-6	TGTGCCACGGGACGGGGAATCGCTTCACCCCTCCACTTT	CATGRGIASPLHF
TRBV12-3/TRBV12-4	TRBD2	NA	TRBJ2-7	TGTGCCAGCACCCTTAGCGGGAGTCTATACGAGCAGTACTTC	CASTLSGSLYEQYF
TRBV12-3/TRBV12-4	NA	NA	TRBJ2-3	TGTGCCAGCAGTTTTCTAGGGACAGATACGCAGTATTTT	CASSFLGTDTQYF
TRBV6-5	NA	NA	TRBJ1-1	TGTGCCAGCAGTTTAGGTACCACTGAAGCTTTCTTT	CASSLGTTEAFF
TRBV20-1	NA	NA	TRBJ2-1	TGCAGTGCTAGTTTGATAACAAGCTCCTACAATGAGCAGTTCTTC	CSASLITSSYNEQFF
TRBV5-1	NA	NA	TRBJ2-5	TGCGCCAGCAGCCCCGACCCCGGCTTGCGAGAGACCCAGTACTTC	CASSPDPGLRETQYF
TRBV20-1	NA	NA	TRBJ2-3	TGCAGTGCTAGTTCAGCTTCTAGCACAGATACGCAGTATTTT	CSASSASSTDTQYF
TRBV11-2	TRBD2	NA	TRBJ2-1	TGTGCCAGCAGCTTAGGACTAGCGGGAGCTGATGAGCAGTTCTTC	CASSLGLAGADEQFF
TRBV20-1	NA	NA	TRBJ2-7	TGCAGTGCTAGAGATCTTGGCCCGCAGGGGCCGACCTACGAGCAGTACTTC	CSARDLGPQGPTYEQYF
TRBV7-2	TRBD2	NA	TRBJ2-1	TGTGCCAGCAGCTTAGGACTAGCCAATGAGCAGTTCTTC	CASSLGLANEQFF
TRBV27	NA	few	TRBJ1-5	TGTGCCAGCAGTTTAGGGGGGACACTTTATCAGCCCCAGCATTTT	CASSLGGTLYQPQHF
TRBV30	NA	NA	TRBJ2-3	TGTGCCTGGAGGGGAACAGATACGCAGTATTTT	CAWRGTDTQYF
TRBV6-2/TRBV6-3	TRBD2	once	TRBJ2-1	TGTGCCAGCAGCAGACTAGCGGGAGGTAGGGAGCAGTTCTTC	CASSRLAGGREQFF
TRBV20-1	TRBD2	NA	TRBJ2-7	TGCAGTGCTACGGATGGACTAGCGGGAGTCTACGAGCAGTACTTC	CSATDGLAGVYEQYF
TRBV6-5	NA	NA	TRBJ2-7	TGTGCCAGCAGTTACGGAAGTCGGGTCCCCTACGAGCAGTACTTC	CASSYGSRVPYEQYF
TRBV21-1	NA	NA	TRBJ1-2	TGTGCCAGCAGCCGAACAGGGGGGGATGGCTACACCTTC	CASSRTGGDGYTF
TRBV6-1	NA	NA	TRBJ1-5	TGTGCCAGCAGTGAGACCCCGCTCCGCAATCAGCCCCAGCATTTT	CASSETPLRNQPQHF
TRBV20-1	TRBD2	NA	TRBJ2-7	TGCAGTGCTAGGGTTCTAGCGGGAGGGGCCTACGAGCAGTACTTC	CSARVLAGGAYEQYF
TRBV6-2/TRBV6-3	TRBD1	NA	TRBJ1-1	TGTGCCAGCAGTACAACAGGGGTTGAAGCTTTCTTT	CASSTTGVEAFF
TRBV15	TRBD2	once	TRBJ2-7	TGTGCCACCAGCAGCTGGCTAGCGGGATCCACAAAGTACGAGCAGTACTTC	CATSSWLAGSTKYEQYF
TRBV6-2/TRBV6-3	TRBD1	NA	TRBJ2-7	TGTGCCAGCAGTTCCAGGGACAGGATCCACGAGCAGTACTTC	CASSSRDRIHEQYF
TRBV6-2/TRBV6-3	NA	NA	TRBJ2-7	TGTGCCAGCAGTTACGGGCGGGGACAGTACGAGCAGTACTTC	CASSYGRGQYEQYF
TRBV20-1	TRBD2	NA	TRBJ2-1	TGCAGTGCTCCGGGACAACTAGCGGGAATAGCTTACAATGAGCAGTTCTTC	CSAPGQLAGIAYNEQFF
TRBV5-1	TRBD2	NA	TRBJ2-7	TGCGCCAGCAGCTTTTCTAGCGGGAACTACGAGCAGTACTTC	CASSFSSGNYEQYF
TRBV7-6	TRBD2	NA	TRBJ2-5	TGTGCCAGCAGCCTTTCTAGCGGGAGGGCGGGAGAGACCCAGTACTTC	CASSLSSGRAGETQYF